The source of this T cell receptor (beta chain) is a study of CD8 T cells in Susac syndrome. Only one count was recorded for this clonotype. With random hexamers, reverse transcription was performed on about 0.5 to 1 ug of RNA. Across 54 Vbeta and 13 Jbeta, immunoSEQ multiplex PCR amplified TCR beta CDR3. Each CDR3 protein gets one entry after TCRdb re-called the immunoSEQ multiplex PCR reads with MiXCR. The sample yields 210,000 or so distinct CDR3 sequences, approximately 90% seen once. V lost 5 bases, J lost 2 bases, and 19 bases lay in between. This CDR3 has 17 amino acids. The V gene's germline CDR1 is SEHNR and CDR2 FQNEAQ (reference sequence). The study used treatment-naive patients who had stable or active relapsing-remitting disease as multiple sclerosis controls.

The material sequenced was CD8+ T cells from PBMCs. The chain recombines TRBV7-9 with TRBJ2-1; D is unclear. The source of this sequence is a human donor with multiple sclerosis. The CDR3 here is CASSPPRTGPTYNEQFF. As DNA, the CDR3 is TGTGCCAGCAGCCCCCCGAGAACGGGTCCTACCTACAATGAGCAGTTCTTC.